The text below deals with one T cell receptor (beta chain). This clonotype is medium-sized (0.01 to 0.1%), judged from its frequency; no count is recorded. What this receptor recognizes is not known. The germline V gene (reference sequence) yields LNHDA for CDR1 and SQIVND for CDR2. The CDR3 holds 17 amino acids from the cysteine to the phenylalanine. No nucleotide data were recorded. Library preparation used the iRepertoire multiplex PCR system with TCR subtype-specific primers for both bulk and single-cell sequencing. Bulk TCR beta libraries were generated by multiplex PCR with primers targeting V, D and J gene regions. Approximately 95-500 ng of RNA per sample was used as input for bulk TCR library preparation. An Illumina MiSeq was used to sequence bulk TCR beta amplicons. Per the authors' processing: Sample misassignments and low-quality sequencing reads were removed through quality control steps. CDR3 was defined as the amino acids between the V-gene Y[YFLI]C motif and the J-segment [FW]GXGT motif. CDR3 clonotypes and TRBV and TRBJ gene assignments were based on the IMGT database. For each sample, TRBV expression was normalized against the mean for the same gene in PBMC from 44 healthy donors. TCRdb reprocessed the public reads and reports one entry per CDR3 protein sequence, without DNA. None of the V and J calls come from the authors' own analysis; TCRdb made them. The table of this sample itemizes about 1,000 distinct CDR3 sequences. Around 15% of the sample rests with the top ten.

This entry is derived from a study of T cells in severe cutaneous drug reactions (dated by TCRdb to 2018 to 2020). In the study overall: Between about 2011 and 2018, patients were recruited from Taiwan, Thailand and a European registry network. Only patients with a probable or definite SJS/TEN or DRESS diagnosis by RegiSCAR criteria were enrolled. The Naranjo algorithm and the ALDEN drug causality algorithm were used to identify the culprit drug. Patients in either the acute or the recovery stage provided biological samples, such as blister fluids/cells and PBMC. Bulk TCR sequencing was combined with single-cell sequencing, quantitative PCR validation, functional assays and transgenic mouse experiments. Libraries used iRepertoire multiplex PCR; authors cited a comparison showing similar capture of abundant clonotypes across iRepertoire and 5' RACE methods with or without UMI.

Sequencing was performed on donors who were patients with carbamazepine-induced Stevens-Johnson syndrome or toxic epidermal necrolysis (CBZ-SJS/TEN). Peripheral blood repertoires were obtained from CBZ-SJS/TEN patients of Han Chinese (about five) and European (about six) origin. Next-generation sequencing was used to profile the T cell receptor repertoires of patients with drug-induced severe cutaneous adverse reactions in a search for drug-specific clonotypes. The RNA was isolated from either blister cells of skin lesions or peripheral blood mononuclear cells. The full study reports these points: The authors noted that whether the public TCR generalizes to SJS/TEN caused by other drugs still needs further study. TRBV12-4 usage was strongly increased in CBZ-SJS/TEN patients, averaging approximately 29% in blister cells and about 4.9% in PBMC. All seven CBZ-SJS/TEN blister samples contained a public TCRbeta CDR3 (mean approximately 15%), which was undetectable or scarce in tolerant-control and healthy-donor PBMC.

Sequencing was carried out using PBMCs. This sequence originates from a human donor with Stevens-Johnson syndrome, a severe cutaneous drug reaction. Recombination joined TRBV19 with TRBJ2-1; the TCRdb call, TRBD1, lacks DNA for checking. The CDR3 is CASSMQGTAGPINEQFF.